Each of the 5 T cell receptor beta chains below was sequenced from the same sample in a study of shared clonotypes between healthy human individuals. TCRdb's copy holds only in-frame clones and misses some; the assay was immunoSEQ multiplex PCR. The repertoire holds about a million clones, with about three quarters as singletons. What was sequenced was memory CD4+ T cells sorted from blood. Subset specified: CD45RA-negative fraction. Receptors were obtained from a man aged 18 to 29 in good health.

The count of this clone is one. The chain combines TRBV5-1 with TRBJ2-1; 7 nucleotides line up with TRBD2. Trimming at V came to 5 bases and at J to 7 bases, leaving 15 bases not matched to a gene. This CDR3 is 16 amino acids long. CDR1 and CDR2 from the germline V gene are SGHRS and YFSETQ. CDR3 DNA sequence: TGCGCCAGCAGTTTCCGAGCGGGATCTGCGCGGAATGAGCAGTTCTTC. Amino acids: CASSFRAGSARNEQFF.

This chain joins TRBV11-2 and TRBJ2-3; 8 nucleotides align to TRBD2. CDR1 is SGHAT, CDR2 FQNNGV, per germline. Unmatched junction bases numbered 9, after V lost 2 bases and J lost 2 bases. The CDR3 is made up of 17 amino acids. The CDR3 protein is CASSLRVGTSVTDTQYF. The CDR3 nucleotides read TGTGCCAGCAGCTTAAGAGTTGGGACTAGTGTCACAGATACGCAGTATTTT.

CDR3 residues: CASSLGMVQGVRETQYF. DNA of the CDR3: TGTGCCAGCAGCTTAGGGATGGTACAGGGGGTTCGTGAGACCCAGTACTTC. This sequence joins TRBV11-2 and TRBJ2-5, with 8 positions matching TRBD1. The CDR3 loop spans 17 amino acids. The V segment lost 1 base and the J segment 5 bases; nucleotides outside the gene matches: 12. From germline, CDR1 is SGHAT and CDR2 FQNNGV.

The rearrangement joins TRBV27 to TRBJ2-7, with D hard to call. CDR1 MNHEY and CDR2 SMNVEV come from the germline V gene (reference sequence). V lost 8 bases and J 4 bases, leaving 6 bases between the germline ends. This CDR3 contains 10 residues. CDR3 sequence: CASGRYEQYF. The CDR3 nucleotides are TGTGCCAGCGGACGGTACGAGCAGTACTTC.

The chain employs TRBV5-1 and TRBJ1-4; 7 nucleotides align to TRBD1. This CDR3 is 17 amino acids long. Germline CDR1 reads SGHRS; CDR2 reads YFSETQ. V lost 4 bases to trimming and J lost 3 bases; unmatched junction nucleotides: 12. The CDR3 coding sequence is TGCGCCAGCAGCCTGGGGGGACAGACTACCGCTAATGAAAAACTGTTTTTT. Protein: CASSLGGQTTANEKLFF.